The 9 T cell receptor beta chains in this list originate from one sample, sequenced in a study of cytomegalovirus exposure and HLA in healthy donors. Sequencing was performed with immunoSEQ multiplex PCR; in TCRdb, only in-frame clones are kept and a portion is missing. The sample lists around 130,000 clones; more than 75% were seen once. The sequenced sample consisted of PBMCs. The receptors come from a woman aged 25 to 39 in good health and CMV-seronegative.

At least ten counts were recorded for this clone. The chain combines TRBV10-3 with TRBJ1-5, with 7 positions matching TRBD1. Per germline, CDR1 ENHRY and CDR2 SYGVKD. This CDR3 is 11 amino acids long. Losses at the gene ends were 4 bases for V and 12 bases for J; bases not matched to a gene: 3. The CDR3 spells CAISGGQVQHF. The CDR3 DNA sequence: TGTGCCATCAGTGGTGGACAGGTCCAGCATTTT.

V is TRBV25-1 and J is TRBJ1-4; a possible D gene is TRBD1 (5 bases). This CDR3 region has 16 residues. Deletions cut 2 bases from V and 2 bases from J, with 12 bases between. Germline V gives CDR1 MGHDK, CDR2 SYGVNS. CDR3 coding DNA: TGTGCCAGCAGTGAACCCCCGGGGACTACTAATGAAAAACTGTTTTTT. Amino acids: CASSEPPGTTNEKLFF.

V usage is TRBV2 and J usage is TRBJ1-6; possibly TRBD1 for D (6 bases). Germline V CDR1 and CDR2: SNHLY, FYNNEI. Trimming cost V 8 bases and J 7 bases, with 12 bases left between them. The CDR3 contains 13 residues. The CDR3 is CASQTGFNSPLHF. DNA for the CDR3: TGTGCCAGCCAGACAGGTTTCAATTCACCCCTCCACTTT.

The J gene is TRBJ2-5, the V gene TRBV5-1, with a weak D call TRBD1 (5 bases). V was shortened by 1 base and J by 5 bases, with 12 bases between the two germline ends. Germline assignment: CDR1 SGHRS and CDR2 YFSETQ. The CDR3 contains 14 residues. CDR3 protein: CASSLLVAGETQYF. Written as DNA, the CDR3 is TGCGCCAGCAGCTTGTTGGTAGCAGGGGAGACCCAGTACTTC.

This clone has more than one count but fewer than ten. The DNA for the CDR3 is TGCGCCAGCAGCTTGGCCGAGGGAAACTATGGCTACACCTTC. Residues: CASSLAEGNYGYTF. The chain recombines TRBV5-1 with TRBJ1-2; no clear D gene. Trimming cost V 0 bases and J 2 bases, with 8 bases left between them. Looked up from germline, CDR1 is SGHRS and CDR2 is YFSETQ. This CDR3 comprises 14 residues.

This clone was recorded a few times. The V and J genes are TRBV5-1 and TRBJ2-1; 10 bases map to TRBD1. CDR1 is SGHRS and CDR2 is YFSETQ in the germline V gene. The CDR3 loop spans 15 amino acids. V was clipped by 5 bases and J by 6 bases; unmatched bases: 8. CDR3 sequence: CASRIGTGVSNEQFF. In nucleotides, the CDR3 is TGCGCCAGCAGGATAGGGACAGGGGTTAGCAATGAGCAGTTCTTC.

This clone was detected many times. This sequence joins TRBV7-8 and TRBJ2-5; no definite D call. Germline CDR1 SGHVS, CDR2 FQNEAQ. Between the trimmed V and J ends, which lost 5 bases and 2 bases, there was a span of 18 bases. This CDR3 is built from 16 residues. Here the CDR3 DNA reads TGTGCCAGCAGCGCCCTCCTGGGCGCTCTTCAAGAGACCCAGTACTTC. Amino acids: CASSALLGALQETQYF.

The chain recombines TRBV7-9 with TRBJ1-4; 10 bases match TRBD1. Losses at the gene ends were 4 bases for V and 8 bases for J; bases not matched to a gene: 4. The CDR3 has 14 residues. Germline values: CDR1 SEHNR, CDR2 FQNEAQ (reference sequence). CDR3 amino acids: CASSSPGQGEKLFF. CDR3 nucleotide sequence: TGTGCCAGCAGCTCACCGGGACAGGGGGAAAAACTGTTTTTT.

This chain uses TRBV6-6 with TRBJ1-2; tentative D call: TRBD1 (6 bases). The CDR3 runs to 14 residues. V was pared by 2 bases and J by 7 bases, with 14 bases between. CDR1 and CDR2 (germline): MNHNY, SVGAGI (reference sequence). The CDR3, as DNA: TGTGCCAGCAGTTACGGGTCCGGGACACCTGGCTACACCTTC. It specifies CASSYGSGTPGYTF.